Following are 4 T cell receptor beta chains from one sample sequenced in a study of CD8 T cells in ankylosing spondylitis. Each CDR3 protein is one row after TCRdb ran MiXCR on the 5' RACE reads. The repertoire has tens of thousands of distinct CDR3 sequences, 6.2% of them found once; the top ten carry approximately 4.5%. Sequenced: synovial fluid, either unsorted or a sorted T cell fraction (not recorded which). These receptors came from a male donor with ankylosing spondylitis.

This clonotype came up many times. The chain combines TRBV2 with TRBJ2-4, with D possibly matching TRBD2 (5 bases). Trimming took 6 bases from V and 6 from J, leaving 15 bases between them. CDR1 and CDR2 from the germline V gene are SNHLY and FYNNEI. This CDR3 has 14 residues. CDR3 sequence (DNA): TGTGCCAGCAGAGTCGGCGGGTCTACAAACATTCAGTACTTC. As protein: CASRVGGSTNIQYF.

There are a few counts of this clonotype. The genes are TRBV20-1 and TRBJ2-7; 9 positions agree with TRBD2. Germline assignment: CDR1 DFQATT and CDR2 SNEGSKA (reference sequence). Trimming removed 5 bases from V and 2 bases from J; junction bases left unmatched: 4. The CDR3 is made up of 13 amino acids. The CDR3 protein is CSAEPSGTYEQYF. In DNA form, the CDR3 reads TGCAGTGCTGAGCCTAGCGGGACCTACGAGCAGTACTTC.

This clonotype was counted many times. The CDR3 nucleotides read TGTGCCAGCAGTGCCTTAACAGGGGATGGCTACACCTTC. Translation gives CASSALTGDGYTF. V usage is TRBV25-1 and J usage is TRBJ1-2, with 7 bases aligning to TRBD1. This CDR3 has 13 residues. Germline V gives CDR1 MGHDK, CDR2 SYGVNS. The trim removed 4 bases at V and 6 bases at J, leaving 5 bases unmatched.

The V and J genes are TRBV7-2 and TRBJ2-7; 12 bases map to TRBD2. CDR1 SGHTA and CDR2 FQGNSA come from the germline V gene. V was clipped by 6 bases and J by 3 bases; unmatched bases: 6. The CDR3 totals 15 residues. CDR3 residues: CASSKLAGGLYEQYF. The CDR3 coding sequence is TGTGCCAGCAGTAAACTAGCGGGAGGTCTCTACGAGCAGTACTTC.